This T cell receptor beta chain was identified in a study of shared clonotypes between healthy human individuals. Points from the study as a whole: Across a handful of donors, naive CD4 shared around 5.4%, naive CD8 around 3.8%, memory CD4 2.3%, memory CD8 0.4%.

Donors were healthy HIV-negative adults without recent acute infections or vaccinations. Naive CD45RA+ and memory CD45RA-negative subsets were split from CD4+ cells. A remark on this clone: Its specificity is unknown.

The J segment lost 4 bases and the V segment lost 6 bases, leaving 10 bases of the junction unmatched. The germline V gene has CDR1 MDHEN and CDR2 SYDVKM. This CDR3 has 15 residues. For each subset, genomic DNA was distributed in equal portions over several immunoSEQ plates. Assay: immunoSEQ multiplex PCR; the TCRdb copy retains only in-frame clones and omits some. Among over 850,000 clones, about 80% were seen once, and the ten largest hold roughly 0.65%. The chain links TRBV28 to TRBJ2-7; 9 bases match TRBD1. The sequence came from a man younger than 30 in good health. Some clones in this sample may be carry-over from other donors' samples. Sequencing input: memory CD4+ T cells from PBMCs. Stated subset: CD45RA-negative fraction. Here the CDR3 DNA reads TGTGCCAGCAGCCCCGGGACAGGGAAAGGTTACGAGCAGTACTTC. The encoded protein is CASSPGTGKGYEQYF.